Listed below are T cell receptor beta chains from one sample, sequenced in a study of blood T cell repertoires in COVID-19. Repertoires were generated with immunoSEQ multiplex PCR, while TCRdb's copy carries only in-frame clones and drops some. Of some 240,000 clones listed, 88% are singletons. The sequenced sample was peripheral blood. These receptors were obtained from a woman in her seventies with COVID-19, enrolled during active disease. The CDR3 runs from the conserved cysteine through the conserved F or W. The D gene is left open where the match is weak. Clone size, where shown, is once, few, many, or a class for clones that have expanded.

TRBJ1-5 | - | TRBV19 | TRBD1 | CASSIDLDRVDQPQHF | TGTGCCAGTAGTATAGATCTAGACAGGGTAGACCAGCCCCAGCATTTT
TRBJ1-5 | - | TRBV28 | TRBD1 | CASRGTGYNQPQHF | TGTGCCAGCAGAGGGACAGGGTACAATCAGCCCCAGCATTTT
TRBJ1-4 | - | TRBV6-6 | TRBD1 | CASSPVDRGNEKLFF | TGTGCCAGCAGTCCTGTGGACAGGGGGAATGAAAAACTGTTTTTT
TRBJ1-1 | - | TRBV9 | - | CASTAGTEAFF | TGTGCCAGCACCGCGGGAACTGAAGCTTTCTTT
TRBJ1-5 | once | TRBV5-1 | - | CASSSAGGQPQHF | TGCGCCAGCAGCTCGGCGGGGGGACAGCCCCAGCATTTT
TRBJ2-7 | - | TRBV11-3 | TRBD1 | CASSFLQGAVEQYF | TGTGCCAGCAGCTTTTTACAGGGGGCGGTTGAGCAGTACTTC
TRBJ1-2 | once | TRBV5-4 | - | CASNTQGMGDYGYTF | TGTGCCAGCAACACTCAGGGAATGGGCGATTATGGCTACACCTTC
TRBJ2-7 | - | TRBV28 | TRBD1 | CASSLSSRVTGEEQYF | TGTGCCAGCAGTTTATCTTCTCGAGTGACAGGGGAAGAGCAGTACTTC
TRBJ2-2 | - | TRBV11-3 | - | CASSLRANTGELFF | TGTGCCAGCAGCTTAAGAGCGAACACCGGGGAGCTGTTTTTT
TRBJ2-5 | - | TRBV28 | TRBD1 | CASSLGDREETQYF | TGTGCCAGCAGTTTGGGGGACAGAGAAGAGACCCAGTACTTC
TRBJ2-7 | once | TRBV4-2 | - | CASSQGKDSTYEQYF | TGTGCCAGCAGCCAAGGAAAGGACTCGACCTACGAGCAGTACTTC
TRBJ2-5 | - | TRBV4-2 | TRBD2 | CASSQDRMAGGLLAETQYF | TGTGCCAGCAGCCAAGACCGGATGGCGGGAGGCCTCCTGGCGGAGACCCAGTACTTC
TRBJ1-5 | - | TRBV10-3 | - | CATGGGQPQHF | TGTGCCACCGGGGGGGGTCAGCCCCAGCATTTT
TRBJ1-5 | - | TRBV19 | - | CASSINSGGRWNQPQHF | TGTGCCAGTAGTATAAACTCGGGCGGGCGCTGGAATCAGCCCCAGCATTTT
TRBJ1-2 | - | TRBV9 | TRBD1 | CASSPGQVDYGYTF | TGTGCCAGCAGCCCCGGACAGGTCGACTATGGCTACACCTTC
TRBJ2-7 | - | TRBV10-3 | TRBD2 | CAIRGASGTYEQYF | TGTGCCATCAGGGGGGCTAGCGGGACCTACGAGCAGTACTTC
TRBJ2-5 | - | TRBV5-8 | TRBD1 | CASSHGDRGKETQYF | TGTGCCAGCAGCCACGGCGACAGGGGAAAAGAGACCCAGTACTTC
TRBJ2-3 | few | TRBV14 | TRBD2 | CASSATSGPSGTQYF | TGTGCCAGCAGCGCCACTAGCGGCCCTTCGGGTACGCAGTATTTT
TRBJ1-5 | - | TRBV2 | - | CASSEQNGAGQPQHF | TGTGCCAGCAGTGAACAGAACGGAGCTGGTCAGCCCCAGCATTTT
TRBJ1-6 | - | TRBV9 | TRBD1 | CASSTRTGDNSPLHF | TGTGCCAGCAGCACCCGGACAGGAGATAATTCACCCCTCCACTTT
TRBJ2-3 | - | TRBV3-1/TRBV3-2 | TRBD2 | CASSQDVAGASDTQYF | TGTGCCAGCAGCCAAGATGTAGCGGGAGCGTCAGATACGCAGTATTTT
TRBJ2-5 | - | TRBV4-2 | - | CASSQDPSSQETQYF | TGTGCCAGCAGCCAAGATCCCAGTTCTCAAGAGACCCAGTACTTC
TRBJ2-3 | - | TRBV15 | - | CATSRDKGVPTDTQYF | TGTGCCACCAGCAGAGATAAGGGGGTTCCGACAGATACGCAGTATTTT
TRBJ1-2 | - | TRBV24-1 | - | CATSDWGRDGYTF | TGTGCCACCAGTGATTGGGGCAGGGATGGCTACACCTTC
TRBJ2-7 | once | TRBV7-9 | TRBD1 | CASSRPGQGYEQYF | TGTGCCAGCAGCCGACCGGGACAGGGCTACGAGCAGTACTTC
TRBJ2-5 | - | TRBV30 | - | CAWSARETQYF | TGTGCCTGGAGTGCCCGGGAGACCCAGTACTTC
TRBJ1-1 | - | TRBV19 | - | CASSSQGNTEAFF | TGTGCCAGTAGTTCCCAGGGCAACACTGAAGCTTTCTTT
TRBJ2-5 | - | TRBV11-1 | - | CASSLALKFGQETQYF | TGTGCCAGCAGCTTAGCGCTAAAATTTGGTCAAGAGACCCAGTACTTC
TRBJ2-3 | - | TRBV7-9 | TRBD2 | CASSPRTSGSLRGPDTQYF | TGTGCCAGCAGCCCACGGACTAGCGGGAGTTTAAGGGGCCCAGATACGCAGTATTTT
TRBJ2-7 | once | TRBV7-2 | TRBD1 | CASSPTGYYEQYF | TGTGCCAGCAGCCCGACAGGGTACTACGAGCAGTACTTC
TRBJ1-5 | - | TRBV7-2 | - | CASSLEVNQPQHF | TGTGCCAGCAGCCTGGAGGTTAATCAGCCCCAGCATTTT
TRBJ1-4 | - | TRBV6-5 | - | CASSSFNEKLFF | TGTGCCAGCAGTTCTTTCAATGAAAAACTGTTTTTT
TRBJ1-2 | - | TRBV4-1 | TRBD1 | CASTDRDSTGYTF | TGCGCCAGCACAGACCGGGACAGCACCGGCTACACCTTC
TRBJ1-1 | - | TRBV7-9 | TRBD1 | CASSSTGASNTEAFF | TGTGCCAGCAGCTCCACAGGGGCCTCGAACACTGAAGCTTTCTTT
TRBJ2-7 | - | TRBV6-1 | - | CASSEDSGHEQYF | TGTGCCAGCAGTGAGGACAGTGGCCACGAGCAGTACTTC
TRBJ2-7 | - | TRBV5-4 | - | CASSPPGGTFYEQYF | TGTGCCAGCAGCCCACCAGGCGGGACCTTCTACGAGCAGTACTTC
TRBJ1-5 | - | TRBV4-1 | - | CASSEALYSNQPQHF | TGCGCCAGCAGCGAAGCCCTGTATAGCAATCAGCCCCAGCATTTT
TRBJ2-1 | - | TRBV4-2 | TRBD1 | CASSPLGQGLDEQFF | TGTGCCAGCAGCCCGCTTGGACAGGGATTAGATGAGCAGTTCTTC
TRBJ2-1 | - | TRBV15 | - | CATSRDPTGLSSYNEQFF | TGTGCCACCAGCAGAGATCCTACAGGGCTTAGCTCCTACAATGAGCAGTTCTTC
TRBJ2-5 | - | TRBV4-1 | - | CASSQMGAGNQETQYF | TGCGCCAGCAGCCAAATGGGGGCAGGGAACCAAGAGACCCAGTACTTC
TRBJ1-6 | - | TRBV6-1 | - | CASSEGADNSPLHF | TGTGCCAGCAGTGAGGGGGCTGATAATTCACCCCTCCACTTT
TRBJ2-1 | - | TRBV5-1 | TRBD1 | CASSGGTGGAGEQFF | TGCGCCAGCAGCGGGGGGACAGGGGGCGCGGGTGAGCAGTTCTTC
TRBJ2-1 | - | TRBV7-3 | TRBD1 | CASSPGQIPYNEQFF | TGTGCCAGCAGCCCGGGACAGATACCATACAATGAGCAGTTCTTC
TRBJ1-2 | - | TRBV11-1 | TRBD1 | CASSPGRGQGNYGYTF | TGTGCCAGCAGCCCGGGACGTGGACAGGGTAACTATGGCTACACCTTC
TRBJ2-5 | - | TRBV10-3 | TRBD2 | CAISESRLAGAIQETQYF | TGTGCCATCAGTGAGTCGAGGTTAGCGGGAGCGATACAAGAGACCCAGTACTTC